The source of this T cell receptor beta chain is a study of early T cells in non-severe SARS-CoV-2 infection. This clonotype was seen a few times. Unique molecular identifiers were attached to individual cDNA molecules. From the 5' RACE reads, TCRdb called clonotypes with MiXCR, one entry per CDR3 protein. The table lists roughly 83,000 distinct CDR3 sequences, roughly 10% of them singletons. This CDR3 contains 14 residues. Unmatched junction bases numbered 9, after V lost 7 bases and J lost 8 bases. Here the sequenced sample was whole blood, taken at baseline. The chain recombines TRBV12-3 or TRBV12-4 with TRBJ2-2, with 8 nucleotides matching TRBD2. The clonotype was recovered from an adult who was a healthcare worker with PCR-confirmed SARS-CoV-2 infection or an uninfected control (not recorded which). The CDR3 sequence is CASTELAGLGELFF. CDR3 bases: TGTGCCAGCACGGAGCTAGCGGGCCTGGGGGAGCTGTTTTTT.